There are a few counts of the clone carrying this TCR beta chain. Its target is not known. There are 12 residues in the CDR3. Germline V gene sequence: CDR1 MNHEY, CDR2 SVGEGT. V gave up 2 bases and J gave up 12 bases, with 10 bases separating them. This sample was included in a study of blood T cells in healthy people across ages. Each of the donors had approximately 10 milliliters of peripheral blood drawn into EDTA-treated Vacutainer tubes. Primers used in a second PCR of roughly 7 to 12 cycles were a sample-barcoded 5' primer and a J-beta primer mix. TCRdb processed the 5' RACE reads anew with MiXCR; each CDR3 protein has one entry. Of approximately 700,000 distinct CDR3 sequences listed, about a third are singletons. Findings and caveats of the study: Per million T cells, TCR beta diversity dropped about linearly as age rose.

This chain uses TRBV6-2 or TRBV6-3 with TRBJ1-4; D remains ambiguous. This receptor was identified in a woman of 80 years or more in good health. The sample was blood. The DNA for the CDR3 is TGTGCCAGCAGTTACGGTTCCGGGGAACTGTTTTTT. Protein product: CASSYGSGELFF.